This T cell receptor beta chain came from a study of blood T cell repertoires in COVID-19. About the research overall: T cells, B-cell-depleted T cells, or PBMCs supplied cDNA or gDNA.

This clone was seen a few times. The authors' processing: Reference gene primer amplification yielded estimated nucleated cell counts. Repertoires were generated with immunoSEQ multiplex PCR, while TCRdb's copy carries only in-frame clones and drops some. That table is the source of V, J and clone size, and D and trimming were worked out from the DNA. The table has 59,000 or so clones, 80% to 85% seen once. The length of the CDR3 is 14 residues. Germline CDR1 reads SGHRS; CDR2 reads YFSETQ. The junction had 3 bases not matched to a gene; V was cut back by 5 bases and J by 6 bases. The receptor was derived from a woman aged 80 or over with active or convalescent COVID-19. The chain carries TRBV5-1 and TRBJ1-6; 9 bases match TRBD1. The sample was peripheral blood. The CDR3: CASSRGQGNSPLHF. The CDR3 DNA reads as TGCGCCAGCAGTAGGGGACAGGGTAATTCACCCCTCCACTTT.